This TCR beta chain was captured by sequencing in a study of cytomegalovirus exposure and HLA in healthy donors. The PCR had 60 Vbeta and 13 Jbeta primers. Some clones are missing from TCRdb's copy, which holds only in-frame ones; the method was immunoSEQ multiplex PCR. The sample holds roughly 120,000 clones, 80% seen once. Regarding the study as a whole: A later analysis linked more than 15,000 TCR beta sequences to HLA alleles at 0.05 false discovery rate. A later analysis reportedly identified an Asian-associated ancestry cluster as carrying fewer N-insertions than the roughly 670-donor mean. High sensitivity and specificity were reportedly achieved when the classifier diagnosed cytomegalovirus status.

Comments on this clone: No antigen is known for it.

The CDR3 is 15 amino acids. Per the germline V gene, CDR1 is GTSNPN and CDR2 is SVGIG (reference sequence). The V end lost 3 bases, the J end lost 0 bases, and 9 bases lay between the germline ends. The receptor was derived from a man between 45 and 60 years old in good health and CMV-seronegative. The chain uses TRBV30 and TRBJ1-6; D remains ambiguous. Sequencing input: PBMCs. CDR3: CAWRARGSYNSPLHF. The DNA for the CDR3 is TGTGCCTGGAGGGCCCGAGGCTCCTATAATTCACCCCTCCACTTT.